The T cell receptor (beta chain) under discussion was sequenced for a study of T cell changes during pregnancy in multiple sclerosis (dated by TCRdb to the late 2010s). Background on the whole study: The study examined how the T cell repertoire changed over the course of pregnancy in women with multiple sclerosis.

The library was prepared using the immunoSEQ multiplex PCR assay. TCRdb provides this immuneACCESS table in a form limited to in-frame rearrangements. Some clones are lacking; in checked studies, under half of them reflect an unresolved V gene, and why the rest are absent is not known. The sample yields 42,000 or so clones; 70% to 90% were counted once. The leading ten clones occupy around 1% of the sample. The germline V gene encodes CDR1 SQVTM and CDR2 ANQGSEA. V is cut back by 6 bases and J by 1 base, with 3 bases in the junction unmatched. The CDR3 spans 13 residues, from the cysteine through the phenylalanine. Only the CDR3 region is kept as DNA, spanning 39 bases read in frame from base 1. As for this clone: The antigen it binds to is not known. It has no much larger one-base neighbor in the sample; base qualities were not kept.

This specimen was CD4+ T cells from peripheral blood mononuclear cells, taken after pregnancy. This sequence originates from a female donor with multiple sclerosis, enrolled in a pregnancy study. The chain is assembled from TRBV29-1 and TRBJ2-5; 9 junctional bases match TRBD1. The nucleotide sequence reads TGCAGCGTGGAGACAGGGGGCCAAGAGACCCAGTACTTC. This is translated as CSVETGGQETQYF.